A single sample gave rise to the 31 T cell receptor beta chains below, sequenced in a study of blood T cell repertoires in COVID-19. Repertoires were generated with immunoSEQ multiplex PCR, while TCRdb's copy carries only in-frame clones and drops some. The sample carries about 59,000 clones, roughly 90% recorded once. Material: peripheral blood. The source of these receptors is a man of 80 years or more with acute or convalescent COVID-19.

This chain uses TRBV28 with TRBJ1-6, with a possible D match to TRBD1 (5 bases). Germline CDR1 MDHEN, CDR2 SYDVKM. The CDR3 sequence is 12 residues long. Trimming shortened V by 11 bases and J by 10 bases, and 15 bases separated the two germline ends. The CDR3 DNA reads as TGTGCCTCCCAGGCGGGGCAATCACCCCTCCACTTT. It codes for CASQAGQSPLHF. The whole variable domain, filled in from reference TRBV28 and TRBJ1-6, reads DVKVTQSSRYLVKRTGEKVFLECVQDMDHENMFWYRQDPGLGLRLIYFSYDVKMKEKGDIPEGYSVSREKKERFSLILESASTNQTSMYLCASQAGQSPLHFGNGTRLTVT.

J is TRBJ1-2 and V is TRBV7-2, with D possibly matching TRBD1 (6 bases). Trimming shortened V by 1 base and J by 8 bases, and 11 bases separated the two germline ends. The CDR3 length is 13 residues. Germline CDR1 is SGHTA and CDR2 is FQGNSA. The DNA for the CDR3 is TGTGCCAGCAGCTTAGACAGGGTGGGAGGCTACACCTTC. Translation: CASSLDRVGGYTF.

The rearrangement joins TRBV11-2 to TRBJ2-7; TRBD1 aligns across 7 bases. The germline V gene encodes CDR1 SGHAT and CDR2 FQNNGV. Losses at the gene ends were 7 bases for V and 3 bases for J; bases not matched to a gene: 15. The CDR3 sequence is 16 residues long. CDR3 DNA sequence: TGTGCCAGCACCGTAAGGGTCCGGGGACAGCTCTACGAGCAGTACTTC. This translates into CASTVRVRGQLYEQYF. The variable domain in full, completed from reference TRBV11-2 and TRBJ2-7, reads EAGVAQSPRYKIIEKRQSVAFWCNPISGHATLYWYQQILGQGPKLLIQFQNNGVVDDSQLPKDRFSAERLKGVDSTLKIQPAKLEDSAVYLCASTVRVRGQLYEQYFGPGTRLTVT.

CDR3: CASSQSSGQGNNEQFF. The CDR3 DNA is TGTGCCAGCAGCCAATCCTCGGGACAGGGTAACAATGAGCAGTTCTTC. This chain uses TRBV3-1 (or the pseudogene TRBV3-2) with TRBJ2-1; 9 bases match TRBD1. Germline CDR1 and CDR2: LGHDT and YNNKEL (reference sequence). The V segment lost 2 bases and the J segment 5 bases; nucleotides outside the gene matches: 7. The length of the CDR3 is 16 residues.

This chain connects TRBV6-4 to TRBJ2-2; weak D call: TRBD1 (5 bases). Trimming cost V 3 bases and J 1 base, with 12 bases left between them. The germline V gene encodes CDR1 MRHNA and CDR2 SNTAGT. This CDR3 comprises 16 residues. The CDR3: CASSEERGKNTGELFF. As DNA, the CDR3 is TGTGCCAGCAGTGAAGAAAGGGGTAAGAACACCGGGGAGCTGTTTTTT.

The chain is built from TRBV10-2 and TRBJ1-1, with 8 bases that match TRBD1. Germline CDR1 is WSHSY and CDR2 is SAAADI. The CDR3 contains 16 residues. V dropped 6 bases and J dropped 1; count of bases not matched to a gene: 10. The CDR3 DNA sequence: TGCGCCAGCAGGCAGGGGGCGATTTTGGGGAACACTGAAGCTTTCTTT. Its translation is CASRQGAILGNTEAFF.

The chain is built from TRBV14 and TRBJ2-6; D is ambiguous. Trimming left V 4 bases short and J 0 bases short, with 7 bases between. Germline values: CDR1 SGHDN, CDR2 FVKESK. The CDR3 loop spans 15 amino acids. This chain's CDR3 is CASSRTASGANVLTF. Here the CDR3 DNA reads TGTGCCAGCAGCCGCACAGCCTCTGGGGCCAACGTCCTGACTTTC.

This sequence joins TRBV19 and TRBJ2-6; the D is unclear. The V gene lost 3 bases and the J gene lost 2 bases, with 8 bases spanning the gap. CDR1 is LNHDA and CDR2 is SQIVND in the germline V gene (reference sequence). This CDR3 has 15 amino acids. The CDR3 reads CASSMGRAGANVLTF. Written as DNA, the CDR3 is TGTGCCAGTAGTATGGGTCGGGCTGGGGCCAACGTCCTGACTTTC.

V usage is TRBV27 and J usage is TRBJ2-5; possible D gene TRBD2, 5 bases. The CDR3 covers 12 residues. CDR1 is MNHEY, CDR2 SMNVEV, per germline (reference sequence). Trimming stripped 7 bases from V and 4 bases from J, with 10 bases between. CDR3 region: CASTSAGETQYF. CDR3 nucleotide sequence: TGTGCCAGCACTTCGGCGGGAGAGACCCAGTACTTC.

This chain links TRBV19 with TRBJ2-5; D perhaps matches TRBD2 (5 bases). This CDR3 comprises 14 residues. Germline loops: CDR1 LNHDA, CDR2 SQIVND (reference sequence). Trimming took off 3 bases at V and 2 bases at J, with 10 bases between the two ends. The DNA of the CDR3 is TGTGCCAGTAGTATCGGTGGAGGACAAGAGACCCAGTACTTC. Its protein product is CASSIGGGQETQYF.

J is TRBJ1-2 and V is TRBV19, with D unresolved. V was pared by 8 bases and J by 4 bases, with 5 bases between. Germline V gives CDR1 LNHDA, CDR2 SQIVND (reference sequence). The CDR3 sequence is 10 residues long. For the CDR3, the DNA is TGTGCCAGTGAGGGCTATGGCTACACCTTC. Its translation: CASEGYGYTF.

The chain joins TRBV6-1 to TRBJ2-7; TRBD1 agrees at 7 bases. This CDR3 is 15 amino acids long. Per germline, CDR1 MNHNS and CDR2 SASEGT. After removal of 2 bases from V and 2 bases from J, the junction contained 6 bases not matched to a gene. The CDR3 is CASSESGTATYEQYF. In nucleotides, the CDR3 is TGTGCCAGCAGTGAATCTGGGACAGCCACCTACGAGCAGTACTTC.

This clone was recorded only once. CDR3 nucleotide sequence: TGTGCCAGTAGTAATCCCTCCTCTGGGGCCAACGTCCTGACTTTC. Translation: CASSNPSSGANVLTF. The V gene is TRBV19, the J gene TRBJ2-6; no reliable D call. The CDR3 loop spans 15 amino acids. CDR1 and CDR2 from the germline V gene are LNHDA and SQIVND (reference sequence). V lost 4 bases, J lost 0 bases, and 7 bases lay in between. Complete variable domain (other parts from reference TRBV19 and TRBJ2-6): DGGITQSPKYLFRKEGQNVTLSCEQNLNHDAMYWYRQDPGQGLRLIYYSQIVNDFQKGDIAEGYSVSREKKESFPLTVTSAQKNPTAFYLCASSNPSSGANVLTFGAGSRLTVL.

V gene TRBV12-3 or TRBV12-4 combines with J gene TRBJ2-3; D is unresolved. The CDR3 totals 13 residues. The V end lost 5 bases, the J end lost 6 bases, and 12 bases lay between the germline ends. The CDR3 loop is CASSVGFSDTQYF. The CDR3 DNA reads TGTGCCAGCAGTGTCGGGTTCTCGGATACGCAGTATTTT.

This chain links TRBV6-6 with TRBJ2-7; a weak D match, TRBD2 (6 bases). Trimming took off 6 bases at V and 2 bases at J, with 14 bases between the two ends. The germline V gene has CDR1 MNHNY and CDR2 SVGAGI (reference sequence). This CDR3 is built from 14 residues. Here the CDR3 DNA reads TGTGCCAGCAGGTCCCCCGGGGGTACCTACGAGCAGTACTTC. This sequence encodes CASRSPGGTYEQYF.

The V call is TRBV11-2, the J call TRBJ2-1; D gene unclear. CDR1 SGHAT and CDR2 FQNNGV come from the germline V gene. This CDR3 comprises 13 residues. Trimming shortened V by 1 base and J by 4 bases, and 5 bases separated the two germline ends. The CDR3 protein is CASSLALYNEQFF. CDR3 nucleotides: TGTGCCAGCAGCTTAGCCCTTTACAATGAGCAGTTCTTC.

This clone was picked up a small number of times. V usage is TRBV10-3 and J usage is TRBJ1-5; 8 nucleotides line up with TRBD1. With 6 bases clipped from V and 6 bases from J, the junction kept 4 bases outside the gene matches. Germline V gives CDR1 ENHRY, CDR2 SYGVKD. This CDR3 is 13 amino acids long. CDR3 sequence (DNA): TGTGCCATCAGGGACAGGGAAGGTCAGCCCCAGCATTTT. The encoded protein is CAIRDREGQPQHF.

This sequence joins TRBV5-4 and TRBJ2-5, with 8 positions matching TRBD1. CDR3 size: 13 residues. V shed 4 bases and J 5 bases; nucleotides not matched to a gene: 4. Germline V lookup: CDR1 SGHNT, CDR2 YYREEE (reference sequence). The CDR3 nucleotides read TGTGCCAGCAGCGTGGGACAGGAGGAGACCCAGTACTTC. Amino acid sequence: CASSVGQEETQYF.

The V call is TRBV19, the J call TRBJ1-1, with a possible D match to TRBD1 (5 bases). The CDR3 has 14 amino acids. The ends were cut back, 3 bases at V and 5 bases at J, with 13 bases in the middle. CDR1 and CDR2 (germline): LNHDA, SQIVND (reference sequence). The CDR3 DNA reads TGTGCCAGTAGTATTGTGGGTCGGGGGACTGAAGCTTTCTTT. This gives the protein CASSIVGRGTEAFF.

This clone was seen just once. The V call is TRBV19, the J call TRBJ2-2, with TRBD1 identical over 7 bases. From germline, CDR1 is LNHDA and CDR2 SQIVND (reference sequence). The CDR3 spans 15 residues. V gave up 6 bases and J gave up 1 base; unmatched junction bases: 5. CDR3 DNA sequence: TGTGCCAGTAGAACGGGACAGCAGAACACCGGGGAGCTGTTTTTT. This codes for CASRTGQQNTGELFF.

This clone occurred once. V is TRBV19 and J is TRBJ1-6; no firm D call. Germline V lookup: CDR1 LNHDA, CDR2 SQIVND (reference sequence). V lost 0 bases to trimming and J lost 0 bases, with 6 bases between them. The CDR3 extends over 16 amino acids. The CDR3 region is CASSIDGTSYNSPLHF. In nucleotides, the CDR3 is TGTGCCAGTAGTATAGACGGTACCTCCTATAATTCACCCCTCCACTTT.

This chain joins TRBV23-1 and TRBJ2-5; TRBD2 matches 15 bases. TRBV23-1 is flagged as an ORF with uncertain function. V lost 6 bases to trimming and J lost 2 bases; unmatched junction nucleotides: 7. CDR3 length: 17 residues. The CDR3 protein is CASRIPGLAGGQETQYF. The CDR3 coding sequence is TGCGCCAGCAGGATACCGGGACTAGCGGGGGGTCAAGAGACCCAGTACTTC.

This clone was observed a single time. This chain joins TRBV19 and TRBJ1-1; 9 nucleotides agree with TRBD1. J was trimmed by 5 bases and V by 3 bases; bases with no gene match: 7. The germline V gene has CDR1 LNHDA and CDR2 SQIVND (reference sequence). The CDR3 runs 15 residues. CDR3 in amino acids: CASSMTRQGGTEAFF. The CDR3 DNA follows: TGTGCCAGTAGTATGACGAGACAGGGGGGGACTGAAGCTTTCTTT.

This clone was detected once. The rearrangement links TRBV5-1 to TRBJ2-1; 10 bases match TRBD1. Per germline, CDR1 SGHRS and CDR2 YFSETQ. Trimming removed 4 bases from V and 9 bases from J; junction bases left unmatched: 10. CDR3 length: 15 amino acids. The CDR3 DNA follows: TGCGCCAGCAGCACCGGACAGGGGGGGCCAGTTGAGCAGTTCTTC. Amino acids: CASSTGQGGPVEQFF.

The rearrangement joins TRBV6-4 to TRBJ1-6, with 7 bases lining up with TRBD1. The CDR3 extends over 15 amino acids. V lost 4 bases to trimming and J lost 10 bases; unmatched junction nucleotides: 10. The germline V gene encodes CDR1 MRHNA and CDR2 SNTAGT. CDR3 region: CASSVAAGTESPLHF. The CDR3 nucleotides read TGTGCCAGCAGTGTCGCAGCAGGGACAGAGTCACCCCTCCACTTT.

The chain recombines TRBV29-1 with TRBJ2-5; no clear D gene. The CDR3 length is 12 residues. From germline, CDR1 is SQVTM and CDR2 ANQGSEA. V lost 4 bases and J 1 base, leaving 7 bases between the germline ends. CDR3 amino acids: CSVGSGQETQYF. As DNA, the CDR3 is TGCAGCGTTGGATCGGGCCAAGAGACCCAGTACTTC.

The J gene is TRBJ2-1, the V gene TRBV7-8; 7 bases line up with TRBD1. The CDR3 totals 15 residues. Germline CDR1 and CDR2: SGHVS and FQNEAQ. J lost 4 bases, V lost 5 bases, and 8 bases had no gene match. This chain's CDR3 is CASSRGDSEYNEQFF. CDR3 DNA: TGTGCCAGCAGCCGAGGGGACAGTGAATACAATGAGCAGTTCTTC.

The chain carries TRBV6-5 and TRBJ1-3; perhaps TRBD1 as D (5 bases). In germline, CDR1 is MNHEY, CDR2 SVGAGI. The ends were cut back, 7 bases at V and 2 bases at J, with 9 bases in the middle. The CDR3 sequence is 13 residues long. The CDR3 here is CASNRGAGNTIYF. In DNA, the CDR3 is TGTGCCAGCAACCGGGGGGCTGGAAACACCATATATTTT.

The chain uses TRBV6-5 and TRBJ2-3, with D possibly matching TRBD2 (7 bases). V was clipped by 0 bases and J by 6 bases, with 16 bases between them. The CDR3 totals 16 residues. Germline V gene data show CDR1 as MNHEY and CDR2 as SVGAGI. This CDR3 reads CASSYSSRGALDTQYF. Here the CDR3 DNA reads TGTGCCAGCAGTTACTCGTCTCGGGGGGCCTTGGATACGCAGTATTTT.

This clone was seen once. This chain connects TRBV27 to TRBJ2-1, with 7 bases matching TRBD1. V shed 5 bases, J shed 4 bases, and the junction held 8 bases outside the gene matches. CDR1 is MNHEY and CDR2 is SMNVEV in the germline V gene (reference sequence). This CDR3 comprises 15 residues. Here the CDR3 reads CASSASTGTYNEQFF. The CDR3 DNA reads TGTGCCAGCAGTGCGTCGACAGGGACGTACAATGAGCAGTTCTTC.

This clone was found once. The chain joins TRBV6-5 to TRBJ1-2; 7 bases match TRBD1. This CDR3 has 13 amino acids. V lost 6 bases and J lost 8; bases outside the gene matches: 9. Germline V lookup: CDR1 MNHEY, CDR2 SVGAGI. The CDR3 sequence: CASRRDSVNGYTF. CDR3 sequence (DNA): TGTGCCAGCAGGAGGGACAGTGTGAACGGCTACACCTTC.